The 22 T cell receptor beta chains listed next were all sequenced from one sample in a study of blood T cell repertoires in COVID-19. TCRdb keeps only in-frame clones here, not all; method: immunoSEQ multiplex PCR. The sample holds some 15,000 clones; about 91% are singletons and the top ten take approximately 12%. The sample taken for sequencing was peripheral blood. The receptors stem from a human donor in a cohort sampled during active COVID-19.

The CDR3 DNA is TGTGCCAGCAGCCCGACTAGAGCGACAGATACGCAGTATTTT. Amino acid sequence: CASSPTRATDTQYF. V and J are TRBV7-2 and TRBJ2-3; possibly TRBD2 for D (6 bases). Germline V gives CDR1 SGHTA, CDR2 FQGNSA. Trimming pared 5 bases from V and 3 bases from J, leaving 12 bases between. The length of the CDR3 is 14 residues.

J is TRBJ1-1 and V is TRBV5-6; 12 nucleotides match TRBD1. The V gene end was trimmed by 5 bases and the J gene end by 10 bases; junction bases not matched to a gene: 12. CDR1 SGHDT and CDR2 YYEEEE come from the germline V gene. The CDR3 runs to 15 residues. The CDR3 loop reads CASRVGQGAARGAFF. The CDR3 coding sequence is TGTGCCAGCAGGGTGGGACAGGGGGCGGCCCGGGGAGCTTTCTTT. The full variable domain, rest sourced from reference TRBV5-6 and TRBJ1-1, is DAGVTQSPTHLIKTRGQQVTLRCSPKSGHDTVSWYQQALGQGPQFIFQYYEEEERQRGNFPDRFSGHQFPNYSSELNVNALLLGDSALYLCASRVGQGAARGAFFGQGTRLTVV.

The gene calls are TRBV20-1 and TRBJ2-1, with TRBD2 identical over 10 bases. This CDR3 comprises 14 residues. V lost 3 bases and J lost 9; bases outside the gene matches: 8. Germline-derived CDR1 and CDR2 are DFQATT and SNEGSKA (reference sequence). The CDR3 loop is CSASYSLAGAEQFF. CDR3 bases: TGCAGTGCTAGTTACTCCCTAGCGGGGGCTGAGCAGTTCTTC.

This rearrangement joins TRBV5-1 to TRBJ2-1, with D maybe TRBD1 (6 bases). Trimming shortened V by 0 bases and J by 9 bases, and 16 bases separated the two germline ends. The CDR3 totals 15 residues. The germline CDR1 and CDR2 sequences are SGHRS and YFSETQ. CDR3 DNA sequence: TGCGCCAGCAGCTTGGTAACAGGGTCTGGGGGTGAGCAGTTCTTC. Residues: CASSLVTGSGGEQFF.

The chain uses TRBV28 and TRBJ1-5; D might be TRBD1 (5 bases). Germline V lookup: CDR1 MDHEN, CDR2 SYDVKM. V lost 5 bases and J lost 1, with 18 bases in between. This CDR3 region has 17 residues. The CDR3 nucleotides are TGTGCCAGCAGTCCATCTAAGGGGAAACGGAGCAATCAGCCCCAGCATTTT. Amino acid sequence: CASSPSKGKRSNQPQHF.

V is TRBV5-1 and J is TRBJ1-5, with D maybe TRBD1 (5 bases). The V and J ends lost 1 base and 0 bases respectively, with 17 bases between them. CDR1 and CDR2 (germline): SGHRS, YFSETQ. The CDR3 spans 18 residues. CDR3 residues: CASSLKDTSNFSNQPQHF. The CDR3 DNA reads TGCGCCAGCAGCTTGAAGGACACATCCAATTTTAGCAATCAGCCCCAGCATTTT. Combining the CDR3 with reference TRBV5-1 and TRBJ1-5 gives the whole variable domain KAGVTQTPRYLIKTRGQQVTLSCSPISGHRSVSWYQQTPGQGLQFLFEYFSETQRNKGNFPGRFSGRQFSNSRSEMNVSTLELGDSALYLCASSLKDTSNFSNQPQHFGDGTRLSIL.

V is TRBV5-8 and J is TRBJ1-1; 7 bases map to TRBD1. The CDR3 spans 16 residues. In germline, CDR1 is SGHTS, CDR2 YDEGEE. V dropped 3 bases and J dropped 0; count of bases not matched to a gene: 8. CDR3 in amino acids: CASSSNTGVMNTEAFF. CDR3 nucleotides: TGTGCCAGCAGCTCGAATACAGGGGTCATGAACACTGAAGCTTTCTTT.

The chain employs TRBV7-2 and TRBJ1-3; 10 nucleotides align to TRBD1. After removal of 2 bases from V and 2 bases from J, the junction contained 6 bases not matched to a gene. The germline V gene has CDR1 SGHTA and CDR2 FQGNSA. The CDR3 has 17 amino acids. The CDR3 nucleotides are TGTGCCAGCAGCTTAAGCTCCGGGACAGGGGCTGGAAACACCATATATTTT. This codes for CASSLSSGTGAGNTIYF.

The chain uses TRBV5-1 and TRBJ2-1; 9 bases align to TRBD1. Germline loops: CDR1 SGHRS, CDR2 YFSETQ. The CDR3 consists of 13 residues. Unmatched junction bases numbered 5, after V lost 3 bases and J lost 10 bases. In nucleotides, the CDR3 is TGCGCCAGCAGCTCGGGACAGGGAAGGGAGCAGTTCTTC. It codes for CASSSGQGREQFF.

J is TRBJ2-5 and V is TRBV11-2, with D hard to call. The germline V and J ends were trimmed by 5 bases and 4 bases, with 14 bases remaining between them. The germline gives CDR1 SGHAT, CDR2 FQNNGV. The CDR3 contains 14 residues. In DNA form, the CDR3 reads TGTGCCAGCAGCCCCAAACAGCCCCGAGAGACCCAGTACTTC. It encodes CASSPKQPRETQYF.

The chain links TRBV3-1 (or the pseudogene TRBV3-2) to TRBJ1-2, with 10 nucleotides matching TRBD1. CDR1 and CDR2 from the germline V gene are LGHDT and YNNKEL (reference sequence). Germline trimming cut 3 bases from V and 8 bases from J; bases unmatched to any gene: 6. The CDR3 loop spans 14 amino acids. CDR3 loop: CASSQQDRGGGYTF. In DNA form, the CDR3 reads TGTGCCAGCAGCCAGCAGGACAGGGGGGGAGGCTACACCTTC.

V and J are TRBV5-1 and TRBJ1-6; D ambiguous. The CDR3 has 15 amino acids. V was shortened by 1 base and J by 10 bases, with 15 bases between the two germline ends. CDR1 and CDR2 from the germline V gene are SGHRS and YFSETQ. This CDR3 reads CASSLLFGDSSPLHF. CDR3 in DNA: TGCGCCAGCAGCTTGTTATTCGGGGATTCCTCACCCCTCCACTTT.

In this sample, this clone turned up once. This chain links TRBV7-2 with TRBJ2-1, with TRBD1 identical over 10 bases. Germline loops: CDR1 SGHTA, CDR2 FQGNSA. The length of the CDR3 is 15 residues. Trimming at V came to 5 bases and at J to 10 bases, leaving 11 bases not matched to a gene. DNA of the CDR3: TGTGCCAGCAGCCCCCAGGGGGACAGGGGAAGCGAGCAGTTCTTC. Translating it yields CASSPQGDRGSEQFF.

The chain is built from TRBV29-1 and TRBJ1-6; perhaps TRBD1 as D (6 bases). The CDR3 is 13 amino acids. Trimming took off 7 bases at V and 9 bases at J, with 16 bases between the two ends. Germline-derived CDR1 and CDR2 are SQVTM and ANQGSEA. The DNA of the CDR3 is TGCAGCGCCTCCGCCGGGGGGCGTTCACCCCTCCACTTT. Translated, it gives CSASAGGRSPLHF.

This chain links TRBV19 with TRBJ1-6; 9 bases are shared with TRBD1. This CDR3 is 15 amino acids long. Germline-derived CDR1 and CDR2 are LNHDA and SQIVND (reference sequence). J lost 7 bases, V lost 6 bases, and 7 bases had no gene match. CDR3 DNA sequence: TGTGCCAGTAGGAGGGGGGACAGGGACAATTCACCCCTCCACTTT. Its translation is CASRRGDRDNSPLHF.

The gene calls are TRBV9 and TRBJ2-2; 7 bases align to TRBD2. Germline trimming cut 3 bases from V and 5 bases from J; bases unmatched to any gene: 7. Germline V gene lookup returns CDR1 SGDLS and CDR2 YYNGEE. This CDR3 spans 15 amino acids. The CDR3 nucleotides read TGTGCCAGCAGCGACGGACTAGTAAGAACCGGGGAGCTGTTTTTT. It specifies CASSDGLVRTGELFF.

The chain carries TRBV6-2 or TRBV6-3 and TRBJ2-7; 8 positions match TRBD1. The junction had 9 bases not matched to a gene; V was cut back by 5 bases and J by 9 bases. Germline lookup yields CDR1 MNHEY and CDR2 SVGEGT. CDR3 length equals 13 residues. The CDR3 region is CASSPRQGYRQYF. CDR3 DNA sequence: TGTGCCAGCAGTCCGCGACAGGGGTATCGGCAGTACTTC.

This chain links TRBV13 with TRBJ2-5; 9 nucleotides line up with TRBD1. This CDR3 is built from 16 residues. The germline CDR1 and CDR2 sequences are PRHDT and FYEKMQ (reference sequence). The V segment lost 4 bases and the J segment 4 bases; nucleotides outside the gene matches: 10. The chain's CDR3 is CASSSSGTGRGETQYF. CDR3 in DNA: TGTGCCAGCAGCTCAAGCGGGACAGGGAGAGGAGAGACCCAGTACTTC.

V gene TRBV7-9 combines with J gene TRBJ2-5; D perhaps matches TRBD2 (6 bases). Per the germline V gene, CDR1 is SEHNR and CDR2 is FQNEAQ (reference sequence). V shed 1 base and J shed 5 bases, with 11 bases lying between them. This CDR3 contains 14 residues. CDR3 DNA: TGTGCCAGCAGCTTAGGCTCTAGCGTCGAGACCCAGTACTTC. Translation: CASSLGSSVETQYF.

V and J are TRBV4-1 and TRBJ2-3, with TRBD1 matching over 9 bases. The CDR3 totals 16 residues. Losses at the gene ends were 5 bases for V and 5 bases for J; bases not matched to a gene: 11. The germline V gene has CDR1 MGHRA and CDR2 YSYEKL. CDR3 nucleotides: TGCGCCAGCAGCTTGACCGGGACAGGGAACGGAGATACGCAGTATTTT. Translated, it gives CASSLTGTGNGDTQYF.

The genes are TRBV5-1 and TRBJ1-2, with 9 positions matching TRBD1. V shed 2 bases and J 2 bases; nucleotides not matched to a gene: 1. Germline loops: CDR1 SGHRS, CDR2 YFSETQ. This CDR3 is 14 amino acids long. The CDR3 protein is CASSFGTGNYGYTF. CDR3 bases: TGCGCCAGCAGCTTCGGGACAGGGAACTATGGCTACACCTTC.

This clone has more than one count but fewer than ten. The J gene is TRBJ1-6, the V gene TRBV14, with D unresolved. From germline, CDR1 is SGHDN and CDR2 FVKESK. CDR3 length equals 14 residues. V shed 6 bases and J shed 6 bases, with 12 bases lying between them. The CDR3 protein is CASSPGLINSPLHF. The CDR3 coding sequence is TGTGCCAGCAGTCCCGGACTTATTAATTCACCCCTCCACTTT.